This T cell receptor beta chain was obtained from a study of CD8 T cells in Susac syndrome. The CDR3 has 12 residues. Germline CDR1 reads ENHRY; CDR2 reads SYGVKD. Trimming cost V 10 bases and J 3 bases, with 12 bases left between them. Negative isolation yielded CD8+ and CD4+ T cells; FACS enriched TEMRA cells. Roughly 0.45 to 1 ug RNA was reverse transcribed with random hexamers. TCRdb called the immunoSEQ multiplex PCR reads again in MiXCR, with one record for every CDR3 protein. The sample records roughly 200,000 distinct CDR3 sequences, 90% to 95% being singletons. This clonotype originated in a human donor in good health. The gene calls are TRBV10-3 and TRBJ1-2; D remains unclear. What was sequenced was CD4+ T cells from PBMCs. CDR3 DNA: TGTGCCACCAATCAGAGGGACTATGGCTACACCTTC. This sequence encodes CATNQRDYGYTF.